The next 9 T cell receptor beta chains were all read from a single sample in a study of T-cell memory formation after mild COVID-19. One entry per CDR3 protein results from TCRdb running MiXCR on the 5' RACE reads. Among 550,000 to 700,000 distinct CDR3 sequences listed, roughly 17% were seen once. The sample was PBMCs or a T cell subset sorted from them (not recorded which). The receptor source for this set is an adult woman who had mild COVID-19 (a few samples of this study predate the infection). Cell type and time point are not known.

Only a few counts were recorded for this clonotype. J is TRBJ2-5 and V is TRBV20-1; 11 bases align to TRBD2. V lost 4 bases to trimming and J lost 5 bases; unmatched junction nucleotides: 9. This CDR3 contains 15 residues. From germline, CDR1 is DFQATT and CDR2 SNEGSKA (reference sequence). The CDR3 loop reads CSATPGLAGVETQYF. CDR3 bases: TGCAGTGCTACCCCCGGACTAGCGGGTGTCGAGACCCAGTACTTC.

This clonotype has more than one count but fewer than ten. V usage is TRBV7-8 and J usage is TRBJ2-2; no firm D call. V shed 5 bases and J shed 5 bases, with 24 bases lying between them. This CDR3 spans 18 amino acids. The germline CDR1 and CDR2 sequences are SGHVS and FQNEAQ. The CDR3 region is CASSLQTRIPESTGELFF. CDR3 DNA: TGTGCCAGCAGCCTGCAGACCCGGATCCCCGAATCTACCGGGGAGCTGTTTTTT.

This clonotype was detected a few times. The chain carries TRBV6-5 and TRBJ2-3; D remains unclear. V lost 5 bases to trimming and J lost 3 bases, with 12 bases between them. The CDR3 contains 14 residues. Germline values: CDR1 MNHEY, CDR2 SVGAGI. The CDR3 here is CASSRFHGTDTQYF. CDR3 bases: TGTGCCAGCAGTCGGTTTCATGGGACAGATACGCAGTATTTT.

The chain joins TRBV3-1 to TRBJ2-7, with 11 positions matching TRBD2. Unmatched junction bases numbered 2, after V lost 2 bases and J lost 2 bases. The CDR3 length is 15 residues. In germline, CDR1 is LGHDT, CDR2 YNNKEL (reference sequence). The CDR3 DNA reads as TGTGCCAGCAGCCAAACTAGCGGGGGTCCCTACGAGCAGTACTTC. Its protein is CASSQTSGGPYEQYF.

This clonotype appeared a few times. V gene TRBV29-1 combines with J gene TRBJ2-5, with 7 positions matching TRBD1. The V gene's germline CDR1 is SQVTM and CDR2 ANQGSEA. J gave up 2 bases and V 8 bases, and 5 bases lay outside the gene matches. The CDR3 sequence is 12 residues long. Written as DNA, the CDR3 is TGCAGCCATGGGACAGCTCAAGAGACCCAGTACTTC. Translation: CSHGTAQETQYF.

This clonotype was found a few times. The chain couples TRBV5-1 to TRBJ2-3; 7 bases fit TRBD2. Germline V CDR1 and CDR2: SGHRS, YFSETQ. V lost 4 bases and J lost 4; bases outside the gene matches: 9. The CDR3 has 15 amino acids. The CDR3 region has the DNA TGCGCCAGCAGCCCCCAGGGTGGGGGGGCAGATACGCAGTATTTT. Translating it yields CASSPQGGGADTQYF.

The chain uses TRBV27 and TRBJ2-7; 9 bases match TRBD2. Trimming removed 9 bases from V and 3 bases from J; junction bases left unmatched: 12. Germline V gives CDR1 MNHEY, CDR2 SMNVEV (reference sequence). The CDR3 has 15 residues. CDR3 sequence: CASSVGPSGIYEQYF. CDR3 bases: TGTGCCAGTTCCGTTGGTCCTAGCGGGATCTACGAGCAGTACTTC.

The rearrangement links TRBV24-1 to TRBJ1-5, with TRBD1 matching over 8 bases. The CDR3 length is 16 residues. The V and J ends lost 4 bases and 2 bases, in that order; junction bases with no gene match: 6. CDR1 is KGHDR and CDR2 is SFDVKD in the germline V gene. The CDR3 region is CATSDRGRGGNQPQHF. The CDR3, as DNA: TGTGCCACCAGTGACAGGGGGCGCGGGGGCAATCAGCCCCAGCATTTT.

This clonotype was found a few times. The V and J genes are TRBV7-6 and TRBJ2-5; possible D gene TRBD2, 6 bases. Per the germline V gene, CDR1 is SGHVS and CDR2 is FNYEAQ. The CDR3 runs to 15 residues. The germline V and J ends were trimmed by 2 bases and 0 bases, with 10 bases remaining between them. In DNA form, the CDR3 reads TGTGCCAGCAGCTTACTGGGGGGATACCAAGAGACCCAGTACTTC. This gives the protein CASSLLGGYQETQYF.